The clone carrying this TCR beta chain showed up many times. Its antigen is still unknown. The data were taken from a study of early T cells in non-severe SARS-CoV-2 infection. As for the study in general: Chains were not paired, and sequencing was done on bulk RNA from unsorted whole blood. Study-level findings and limits: Matching against VDJdb likely underestimated virus-specific expansions, favoring anti-spike CD8.

Individual cDNA molecules were tagged with unique molecular identifiers, the study reported. TCRdb passed the 5' RACE reads through MiXCR, listing each CDR3 protein once. The repertoire holds 25,000 to 30,000 distinct CDR3 sequences, with 4% to 4.5% as singletons. Germline V CDR1 and CDR2: SGHTA, FQGNSA. The CDR3 loop spans 14 amino acids. The V and J ends lost 7 bases and 6 bases respectively, with 16 bases between them. This rearrangement joins TRBV7-2 to TRBJ2-4; tentative D call: TRBD2 (5 bases). The TCR comes from an adult who was a healthcare worker with PCR-confirmed SARS-CoV-2 infection or an uninfected control (not recorded which). Material for sequencing was whole blood. CDR3 bases: TGTGCCAGCAAAGCGGAGAGCCTCTTAAACATTCAGTACTTC. Protein: CASKAESLLNIQYF.